This T cell receptor (beta chain) derives from a study of cytomegalovirus exposure and HLA in healthy donors. V lost 2 bases to trimming and J lost 7 bases, with 15 bases between them. This CDR3 is 14 amino acids long. Germline V gene sequence: CDR1 SGHRS, CDR2 YFSETQ. Data came from immunoSEQ multiplex PCR; TCRdb stores just in-frame clones and leaves some out. This repertoire shows more than 200,000 clones, about 88% found once; its top ten account for 12%. Sequenced input: PBMCs. The chain is built from TRBV5-1 and TRBJ1-2, with D perhaps TRBD1 (6 bases). This receptor was taken from a man aged 18-30 years in good health and CMV-seropositive. Here the CDR3 reads CASSLLQGSGGYTF. Here the CDR3 DNA reads TGCGCCAGCAGCTTACTACAGGGTTCGGGTGGCTACACCTTC.